The 32 T cell receptor beta chains reported below all come from one sample, sequenced in a study of shared clonotypes between healthy human individuals. The repertoire was sequenced with immunoSEQ multiplex PCR; TCRdb's copy has only in-frame clones and lacks some. The table shows around 1.1 million clones, with approximately 77% occurring only once. Sequencing was done on a sample of memory CD4+ T cells from PBMCs. Subset reported: CD45RA-negative fraction. The source of these receptors is a man aged 18 to 35 in good health. Some clones in this sample may be carry-over from other donors' samples.

This clone turned up a few times. This chain uses TRBV10-3 with TRBJ2-2; unclear D gene. V was pared by 2 bases and J by 2 bases, with 3 bases between. The CDR3 runs to 13 residues. Germline V gives CDR1 ENHRY, CDR2 SYGVKD. CDR3 nucleotide sequence: TGTGCCATCAGTGAGGACAACACCGGGGAGCTGTTTTTT. Residues: CAISEDNTGELFF.

The rearrangement joins TRBV9 to TRBJ2-5, with TRBD1 identical over 8 bases. Germline V gene data show CDR1 as SGDLS and CDR2 as YYNGEE. V lost 3 bases to trimming and J lost 8 bases; unmatched junction nucleotides: 9. The CDR3 contains 14 residues. In nucleotides, the CDR3 is TGTGCCAGCAGCGCCGGACAGGGATTGTACACCCAGTACTTC. It codes for CASSAGQGLYTQYF.

This chain links TRBV6-5 with TRBJ2-5, with D maybe TRBD2 (6 bases). CDR3 size: 15 residues. Germline lookup yields CDR1 MNHEY and CDR2 SVGAGI. The V end was cut by 6 bases, the J end by 1 base, with 15 bases between. CDR3 nucleotide sequence: TGTGCCAGCAGCCGTAGCGGAGGCTCCCAAGAGACCCAGTACTTC. Translating it yields CASSRSGGSQETQYF.

With respect to this clone: This sample also contains other DNA sequences that code for the same CDR3. V is TRBV7-2 and J is TRBJ2-7, with D uncertain. CDR3 size: 13 residues. Looked up from germline, CDR1 is SGHTA and CDR2 is FQGNSA. Between the trimmed V and J ends, which lost 2 bases and 2 bases, there was a span of 7 bases. CDR3 sequence: CASSLNGPYEQYF. CDR3 DNA: TGTGCCAGCAGCTTAAACGGACCCTACGAGCAGTACTTC. Supplemented by reference TRBV7-2 and TRBJ2-7, the full variable domain reads GAGVSQSPSNKVTEKGKDVELRCDPISGHTALYWYRQSLGQGLEFLIYFQGNSAPDKSGLPSDRFSAERTGGSVSTLTIQRTQQEDSAVYLCASSLNGPYEQYFGPGTRLTVT.

Comments on this clone: Being one base from a much bigger clone, this may be a read error. Other DNA sequences in the same sample also yield this CDR3. This chain uses TRBV2 with TRBJ1-5; D is undetermined. The CDR3 is 13 residues long. Per germline, CDR1 SNHLY and CDR2 FYNNEI. The CDR3 sequence: CTSRRDSNQPQHF. CDR3 in DNA: TGTACCAGCAGACGGGATAGCAATCAGCCCCAGCATTTT.

This rearrangement joins TRBV25-1 to TRBJ1-1; D is unclear. The CDR3 runs to 12 residues. Looked up from germline, CDR1 is MGHDK and CDR2 is SYGVNS. Trimming took 8 bases from V and 2 from J, leaving 9 bases between them. The CDR3 spells CASRRGNTEAFF. In nucleotides, the CDR3 is TGTGCCAGCCGGCGGGGAAACACTGAAGCTTTCTTT.

Only one count was recorded for this clone. This chain links TRBV6-4 with TRBJ2-1; D call uncertain. Between the trimmed V and J ends, which lost 4 bases and 5 bases, there was a span of 9 bases. Germline loops: CDR1 MRHNA, CDR2 SNTAGT. The CDR3 consists of 13 residues. The DNA for the CDR3 is TGTGCCAGCAGTGTGGACCATAACAATGAGCAGTTCTTC. This gives the protein CASSVDHNNEQFF.

The gene calls are TRBV30 and TRBJ1-3, with 7 bases lining up with TRBD1. The germline V gene encodes CDR1 GTSNPN and CDR2 SVGIG (reference sequence). With V trimmed by 5 bases and J by 0 bases, 1 base remained unmatched. The CDR3 runs 13 residues. CDR3 in amino acids: CAWGTASGNTIYF. The CDR3 DNA follows: TGTGCCTGGGGGACAGCCTCTGGAAACACCATATATTTT.

Only one count was recorded for this clone. The V gene is TRBV5-5, the J gene TRBJ1-2, with 9 bases fitting TRBD1. The CDR3 has 14 amino acids. Unmatched junction bases numbered 5, after V lost 4 bases and J lost 4 bases. CDR1 is SGHKS and CDR2 is YYEKEE in the germline V gene (reference sequence). CDR3: CASSTDRGLYGYTF. CDR3 in DNA: TGTGCCAGCAGCACGGACAGGGGACTCTATGGCTACACCTTC.

The V and J genes are TRBV30 and TRBJ2-7, with D maybe TRBD2 (6 bases). V lost 3 bases to trimming and J lost 2 bases, with 14 bases between them. The germline V gene has CDR1 GTSNPN and CDR2 SVGIG (reference sequence). The CDR3 covers 14 residues. CDR3 in DNA: TGTGCCTGGAGGTTGGGGGGAACCACCTACGAGCAGTACTTC. It yields the protein CAWRLGGTTYEQYF.

The chain couples TRBV5-1 to TRBJ1-1; D is ambiguous. The CDR3 runs 19 residues. The germline V and J ends were trimmed by 0 bases and 0 bases, with 21 bases remaining between them. The germline V gene has CDR1 SGHRS and CDR2 YFSETQ. CDR3 sequence (DNA): TGCGCCAGCAGCTTGGTACTTGGTGGTCGGGGAGACATGAACACTGAAGCTTTCTTT. As protein: CASSLVLGGRGDMNTEAFF. Together with reference TRBV5-1 and TRBJ1-1, the CDR3 gives the full variable domain: KAGVTQTPRYLIKTRGQQVTLSCSPISGHRSVSWYQQTPGQGLQFLFEYFSETQRNKGNFPGRFSGRQFSNSRSEMNVSTLELGDSALYLCASSLVLGGRGDMNTEAFFGQGTRLTVV.

The CDR3 region has the DNA TGTGCCAGCAGCTCGTGGGGTTCGGGCAAAAACATTCAGTACTTC. It encodes CASSSWGSGKNIQYF. This chain links TRBV13 with TRBJ2-4; D unresolved. CDR3 length: 15 amino acids. The V and J ends lost 4 bases and 3 bases respectively, with 13 bases between them. Germline CDR1 is PRHDT and CDR2 is FYEKMQ (reference sequence). The full variable domain, in which reference TRBV13 and TRBJ2-4 provide the parts outside the CDR3, is AAGVIQSPRHLIKEKRETATLKCYPIPRHDTVYWYQQGPGQDPQFLISFYEKMQSDKGSIPDRFSAQQFSDYHSELNMSSLELGDSALYFCASSSWGSGKNIQYFGAGTRLSVL.

V is TRBV14 and J is TRBJ2-4, with 10 bases lining up with TRBD1. CDR1 and CDR2 from the germline V gene are SGHDN and FVKESK. The CDR3 contains 14 residues. Trimming took 1 base from V and 9 from J; bases not matched to a gene: 3. The CDR3 bases are TGTGCCAGCAGCCAAGTACGGACAGGGGGCATTCAGTACTTC. Protein: CASSQVRTGGIQYF.

The chain uses TRBV7-2 and TRBJ2-7; D not resolved. Germline V gene data show CDR1 as SGHTA and CDR2 as FQGNSA. There are 13 residues in the CDR3. The ends were cut back, 3 bases at V and 3 bases at J, with 9 bases in the middle. The CDR3 loop is CASSLGRSYEQYF. The DNA for the CDR3 is TGTGCCAGCAGCTTGGGTCGGAGCTACGAGCAGTACTTC. The whole variable domain, remainder taken from reference TRBV7-2 and TRBJ2-7, is GAGVSQSPSNKVTEKGKDVELRCDPISGHTALYWYRQSLGQGLEFLIYFQGNSAPDKSGLPSDRFSAERTGGSVSTLTIQRTQQEDSAVYLCASSLGRSYEQYFGPGTRLTVT.

CDR3 DNA sequence: TGTGCCAGCAGCTCGATGGGGGGCTCTGGAAACACCATATATTTT. Amino acids: CASSSMGGSGNTIYF. The chain recombines TRBV7-9 with TRBJ1-3, with D possibly TRBD1 on 5 matching bases. Trimming removed 4 bases at V and 0 bases at J, with 10 bases between. Germline CDR1 reads SEHNR; CDR2 reads FQNEAQ (reference sequence). The CDR3 sequence is 15 residues long.

The count of this clone is one. The rearrangement uses TRBV28 and TRBJ2-7; 11 bases map to TRBD2. The trim removed 4 bases at V and 6 bases at J, leaving 8 bases unmatched. The germline V gene encodes CDR1 MDHEN and CDR2 SYDVKM. The length of the CDR3 is 15 residues. The CDR3 loop reads CASSSVAGGPREQYF. DNA of the CDR3: TGTGCCAGCAGTTCCGTAGCGGGAGGGCCCCGCGAGCAGTACTTC.

This clone was picked up one time. The V and J genes are TRBV27 and TRBJ1-1, with D possibly TRBD1 on 6 matching bases. CDR3 length: 17 amino acids. Trimming left V 1 base short and J 1 base short, with 16 bases between. From germline, CDR1 is MNHEY and CDR2 SMNVEV (reference sequence). Here the CDR3 reads CASSLLVSGGQNTEAFF. The CDR3 DNA reads TGTGCCAGCAGTTTATTAGTTAGTGGGGGGCAGAACACTGAAGCTTTCTTT.

This chain connects TRBV6-1 to TRBJ2-7; D is unresolved. The CDR3 spans 13 residues. V was cut by 2 bases and J by 2 bases, with 7 bases left in between. CDR1 and CDR2 from the germline V gene are MNHNS and SASEGT. The CDR3 is CASSETQAYEQYF. DNA of the CDR3: TGTGCCAGCAGTGAAACCCAGGCCTACGAGCAGTACTTC.

Regarding this clone: A single base is all that separates this from a far larger clone, so a read error is likely. This same CDR3 is encoded by further DNA sequences in the sample. The CDR3 is CASSLTDTQYF. The CDR3 DNA reads as TGTGCCAGCAGCTTAACAGATACGCAGTATTTT. This rearrangement joins TRBV7-9 to TRBJ2-3, with D uncertain. Germline-derived CDR1 and CDR2 are SEHNR and FQNEAQ (reference sequence). Trimming pared 2 bases from V and 3 bases from J, leaving 0 bases between. The CDR3 sequence is 11 residues long.

DNA for the CDR3: TGCGCCAGTCAGATATCCGCGGGAGCCCGCAATGAGCAGTTCTTC. Translated, it gives CASQISAGARNEQFF. This chain connects TRBV5-1 to TRBJ2-1; 7 bases map to TRBD2. Trimming removed 8 bases from V and 6 bases from J; junction bases left unmatched: 14. CDR3 length: 15 residues. Germline V gene lookup returns CDR1 SGHRS and CDR2 YFSETQ.

V gene TRBV28 combines with J gene TRBJ1-2; D unclear. The CDR3 consists of 11 residues. Deletions cut 7 bases from V and 1 base from J, with 4 bases between. Germline CDR1 is MDHEN and CDR2 is SYDVKM. The CDR3 bases are TGTGCCAGCAAAAGTAACTATGGCTACACCTTC. Encoded protein: CASKSNYGYTF.

The chain couples TRBV5-1 to TRBJ2-3; no clear D. CDR1 and CDR2 (germline): SGHRS, YFSETQ. Trimming cost V 0 bases and J 1 base, with 15 bases left between them. The CDR3 sequence is 17 residues long. CDR3 region: CASSLASSMARTDTQYF. Written as DNA, the CDR3 is TGCGCCAGCAGCTTGGCTTCTTCGATGGCCCGCACAGATACGCAGTATTTT.

The chain uses TRBV2 and TRBJ2-1; D is possibly TRBD2 (6 bases). CDR3 length: 15 amino acids. Germline-derived CDR1 and CDR2 are SNHLY and FYNNEI. Deletions cut 3 bases from V and 9 bases from J, with 18 bases between. DNA for the CDR3: TGTGCCAGCAGTGACGGACAAACAGCGGGCAGTGAGCAGTTCTTC. As protein: CASSDGQTAGSEQFF.

The rearrangement joins TRBV28 to TRBJ2-2; D possibly matches TRBD1 or TRBD2 (5 bases each). This CDR3 comprises 15 residues. V lost 3 bases and J lost 7, with 15 bases in between. Germline V gene data show CDR1 as MDHEN and CDR2 as SYDVKM. The CDR3 reads CASSFGRGTGGELFF. For the CDR3, the DNA is TGTGCCAGCAGTTTCGGTAGAGGGACGGGCGGGGAGCTGTTTTTT.

This clone is a singleton in its sample. The DNA of the CDR3 is TGTGCCAGCAGTTCGCCCCGACTAGCGGGAGTTTACGAGCAGTACTTC. Protein sequence: CASSSPRLAGVYEQYF. The V and J genes are TRBV27 and TRBJ2-7; 12 bases are shared with TRBD2. Unmatched junction bases numbered 8, after V lost 4 bases and J lost 4 bases. The CDR3 has 16 residues. CDR1 is MNHEY, CDR2 SMNVEV, per germline (reference sequence).

There are a few counts of this clone. This chain links TRBV7-2 with TRBJ1-1; no definite D call. The V end lost 7 bases, the J end lost 5 bases, and 11 bases lay between the germline ends. The CDR3 totals 12 residues. Per the germline V gene, CDR1 is SGHTA and CDR2 is FQGNSA. CDR3 loop: CASTQPGTEAFF. CDR3 DNA: TGTGCCAGCACCCAACCCGGGACTGAAGCTTTCTTT.

The rearrangement uses TRBV9 and TRBJ2-7, with D possibly TRBD1 on 6 matching bases. Per germline, CDR1 SGDLS and CDR2 YYNGEE. With 3 bases removed from V and 2 bases from J, the gap between germline ends came to 18 bases. The CDR3 has 16 amino acids. In nucleotides, the CDR3 is TGTGCCAGCAGCGCGCACTCAGGGGTGAGAACCTACGAGCAGTACTTC. Translated: CASSAHSGVRTYEQYF.

The sample holds a few counts of this clone. The chain uses TRBV30 and TRBJ1-2, with 9 bases lining up with TRBD1. J was trimmed by 6 bases and V by 3 bases; bases with no gene match: 5. Germline V gives CDR1 GTSNPN, CDR2 SVGIG (reference sequence). The CDR3 covers 13 residues. The CDR3 DNA is TGTGCCTGGAGCGCGGACAGGGGTAATGGCTACACCTTC. Translation: CAWSADRGNGYTF.

The CDR3, as DNA: TGTGCCTGGAGTATCGGAGGACAGGGTCGCGAGCAGTACTTC. Its protein product is CAWSIGGQGREQYF. J is TRBJ2-7 and V is TRBV30; TRBD1 agrees at 8 bases. This CDR3 comprises 14 residues. The germline V gene has CDR1 GTSNPN and CDR2 SVGIG (reference sequence). The J segment lost 6 bases and the V segment lost 2 bases, leaving 9 bases of the junction unmatched.

The chain has TRBV5-1 and TRBJ1-1; D is possibly TRBD1 (5 bases). V was clipped by 4 bases and J by 1 base, with 8 bases between them. Germline V CDR1 and CDR2: SGHRS, YFSETQ. This CDR3 comprises 13 residues. In DNA, the CDR3 is TGCGCCAGCAGCGTACAGGAGAACACTGAAGCTTTCTTT. Translating it yields CASSVQENTEAFF.

V is TRBV7-2 and J is TRBJ2-3; 9 nucleotides agree with TRBD1. The trim removed 3 bases at V and 2 bases at J, leaving 3 bases unmatched. The germline CDR1 and CDR2 sequences are SGHTA and FQGNSA. The length of the CDR3 is 15 residues. This CDR3 reads CASSLWTGATDTQYF. The CDR3 DNA reads TGTGCCAGCAGCTTGTGGACAGGGGCCACAGATACGCAGTATTTT.

The rearrangement links TRBV29-1 to TRBJ2-7; D may correspond to TRBD1 or TRBD2 (5 bases each). The CDR3 is 13 residues long. CDR1 and CDR2 (germline): SQVTM, ANQGSEA. Trimming stripped 4 bases from V and 2 bases from J, with 12 bases between. CDR3 coding DNA: TGCAGCGTTGTTGTGGGACGCCCCTACGAGCAGTACTTC. Its protein product is CSVVVGRPYEQYF.